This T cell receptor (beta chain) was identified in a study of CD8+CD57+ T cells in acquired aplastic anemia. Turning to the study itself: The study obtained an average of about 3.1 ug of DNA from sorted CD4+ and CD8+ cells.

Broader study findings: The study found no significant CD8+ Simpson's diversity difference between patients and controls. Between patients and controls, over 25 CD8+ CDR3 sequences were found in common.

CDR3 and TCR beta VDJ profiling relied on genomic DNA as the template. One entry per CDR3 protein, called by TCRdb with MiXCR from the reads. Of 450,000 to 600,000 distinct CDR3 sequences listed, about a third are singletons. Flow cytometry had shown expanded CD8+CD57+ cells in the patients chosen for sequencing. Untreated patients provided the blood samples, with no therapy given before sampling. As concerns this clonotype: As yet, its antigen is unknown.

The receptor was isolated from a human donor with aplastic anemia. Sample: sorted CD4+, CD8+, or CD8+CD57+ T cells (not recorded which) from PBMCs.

CDR3 sequence: CSARDRLWQGFAYEQYF. The CDR3 nucleotides read TGCAGTGCTAGAGATCGTCTTTGGCAGGGTTTTGCCTACGAGCAGTACTTC. The chain links TRBV20-1 to TRBJ2-7; weak D call: TRBD1 (5 bases). Looked up from germline, CDR1 is DFQATT and CDR2 is SNEGSKA (reference sequence). This CDR3 is built from 17 residues. Trimming pared 0 bases from V and 2 bases from J, leaving 20 bases between.